These T cell receptor beta chains were read from a single sample in a study of cytomegalovirus exposure and HLA in healthy donors. Generated by immunoSEQ multiplex PCR, the TCRdb table keeps only in-frame clones and is missing some. The sample contains 65,000 to 85,000 clones, about 70% of which appear only once. Material for sequencing was PBMCs. The receptors shown here come from a male donor in good health and CMV-seropositive. CDR3s include the opening cysteine and the closing phenylalanine or tryptophan. The D gene is left open where the match is weak. Clone size appears in some rows only: once, few, many, or a class for an expanded clone.

>TRBV27|NA|TRBJ2-5|NA
CASRVWGRKETQYF
TGTGCCAGCAGGGTGTGGGGGAGGAAAGAGACCCAGTACTTC
>TRBV7-2|NA|TRBJ1-1|NA
CASRFHQGGAFF
TGTGCCAGCAGGTTCCATCAGGGCGGTGCTTTCTTT
>TRBV6-5|NA|TRBJ2-5|TRBD1
CASSRQGRLETQYF
TGTGCCAGCAGTCGACAGGGAAGGTTGGAGACCCAGTACTTC
>TRBV27|once|TRBJ2-6|NA
CASSYGAGANVLTF
TGTGCCAGCAGTTACGGGGCTGGGGCCAACGTCCTGACTTTC
>TRBV5-4|NA|TRBJ2-1|TRBD2
CASSWDLAGANEQFF
TGTGCCAGCAGCTGGGACCTAGCGGGGGCCAATGAGCAGTTCTTC
>TRBV19|NA|TRBJ2-7|NA
CASSNRQESLSYEQYF
TGTGCCAGTAGTAATCGACAGGAGTCACTCTCCTACGAGCAGTACTTC
>TRBV6-4|NA|TRBJ1-1|NA
CASSYDRYTEAFF
TGTGCCAGCAGTTACGACAGGTACACTGAAGCTTTCTTT
>TRBV6-1|NA|TRBJ1-1|TRBD1
CASRRGPGLDTEAFF
TGTGCCAGCAGGAGGGGGCCGGGGTTGGACACTGAAGCTTTCTTT
>TRBV27|NA|TRBJ2-7|TRBD1
CASSQPGQGLYEQYF
TGTGCCAGCAGCCAACCGGGACAGGGTCTCTACGAGCAGTACTTC
>TRBV7-9|NA|TRBJ2-3|TRBD2
CASSLRLAGTDTQYF
TGTGCCAGCAGCTTACGACTAGCGGGGACAGATACGCAGTATTTT
>TRBV29-1|NA|TRBJ1-3|TRBD1
CSVAGGRSTIYF
TGCAGCGTTGCAGGGGGAAGAAGCACCATATATTTT
>TRBV6-5|NA|TRBJ2-7|NA
CASRDTGLSYEQYF
TGTGCCAGCAGAGACACGGGACTCTCCTACGAGCAGTACTTC
>TRBV6-1|NA|TRBJ2-3|TRBD1
CAIDRADGTDTQYF
TGTGCCATCGACAGGGCTGATGGCACAGATACGCAGTATTTT
>TRBV14|NA|TRBJ2-6|NA
CASSQDRGTGANVLTF
TGTGCCAGCAGCCAAGATCGGGGAACTGGGGCCAACGTCCTGACTTTC
>TRBV28|NA|TRBJ2-7|NA
CASSLTGYEQYF
TGTGCCAGCAGTTTGACAGGTTACGAGCAGTACTTC
>TRBV6-5|few|TRBJ1-5|NA
CASSYSTGQPQHF
TGTGCCAGCAGTTACTCTACTGGTCAGCCCCAGCATTTT
>TRBV5-1|NA|TRBJ2-7|NA
CASSPGQSYEQYF
TGCGCCAGCAGCCCAGGACAGAGCTACGAGCAGTACTTC
>TRBV5-8|NA|TRBJ2-1|TRBD1
CASRPRGSANEQFF
TGTGCCAGCAGACCCAGGGGGAGTGCCAATGAGCAGTTCTTC
>TRBV19|NA|TRBJ1-5|TRBD1
CASRGTAYSNQPQHF
TGTGCCAGTAGAGGGACAGCTTATAGCAATCAGCCCCAGCATTTT
>TRBV28|NA|TRBJ2-7|TRBD1
CASSIRQGHSYEQYF
TGTGCCAGCAGTATCAGACAGGGCCATTCCTACGAGCAGTACTTC
>TRBV19|NA|TRBJ2-3|TRBD1
CASNPGTGGSNTQYF
TGTGCCAGTAACCCCGGGACAGGGGGTAGTAATACGCAGTATTTT
>TRBV4-1|NA|TRBJ1-2|TRBD1
CASGSGGDYYGYTF
TGCGCCAGCGGCTCAGGGGGCGATTACTATGGCTACACCTTC
>TRBV18|once|TRBJ1-2|TRBD1
CASSEDRVANYGYTF
TGTGCCAGCTCAGAGGACAGGGTAGCTAACTATGGCTACACCTTC
>TRBV2|NA|TRBJ2-7|NA
CASRPGIWGKTYEQYF
TGTGCCAGCAGGCCGGGGATCTGGGGAAAGACCTACGAGCAGTACTTC
>TRBV6-1|NA|TRBJ1-1|NA
CASSESSGSNTEAFF
TGTGCCAGCAGTGAATCATCCGGGTCGAACACTGAAGCTTTCTTT
>TRBV27|NA|TRBJ2-6|TRBD1
CASRDRVSGANVLTF
TGTGCCAGCAGAGACAGGGTCTCTGGGGCCAACGTCCTGACTTTC
>TRBV9|NA|TRBJ2-5|TRBD2
CASSVGGGAPKTQYF
TGTGCCAGCAGCGTAGGCGGGGGGGCCCCTAAGACCCAGTACTTC
>TRBV7-2|NA|TRBJ2-1|TRBD2
CASSLGVAGGDNEQFF
TGTGCCAGCAGCCTGGGAGTCGCGGGGGGAGACAATGAGCAGTTCTTC
>TRBV7-2|NA|TRBJ2-2|TRBD2
CASSLATSGTGELFF
TGTGCCAGCAGCTTAGCGACTAGCGGGACCGGGGAGCTGTTTTTT
>TRBV14|NA|TRBJ2-3|TRBD2
CASSPWTSGSSFGTDTQYF
TGTGCCAGCAGCCCATGGACTAGCGGGAGTTCATTTGGTACAGATACGCAGTATTTT
>TRBV5-3|NA|TRBJ1-1|NA
CARSPGERDTEAFF
TGTGCCAGAAGCCCAGGGGAGAGGGACACTGAAGCTTTCTTT
>TRBV7-9|NA|TRBJ2-7|TRBD2
CASSGGRAYEQYF
TGTGCCAGCAGTGGCGGGAGGGCCTACGAGCAGTACTTC
>TRBV2|NA|TRBJ1-2|NA
CATSPPYYGYTF
TGTGCCACCAGCCCCCCATACTATGGCTACACCTTC
>TRBV27|few|TRBJ1-4|NA
CASSVRTNEKLFF
TGTGCCAGCAGTGTCAGGACTAATGAAAAACTGTTTTTT
>TRBV27|few|TRBJ2-3|TRBD1
CASSLGTGSPTQYF
TGTGCCAGCAGTTTGGGGACAGGGAGCCCTACGCAGTATTTT
>TRBV5-4|once|TRBJ2-3|NA
CASSLGGALTDTQYF
TGTGCCAGCAGCTTGGGTGGGGCTCTCACAGATACGCAGTATTTT
>TRBV7-2|NA|TRBJ2-3|TRBD1
CASRWDSHTDTQYF
TGTGCCAGCAGGTGGGACAGTCACACAGATACGCAGTATTTT
>TRBV7-8|NA|TRBJ2-7|TRBD1
CASSPRTGYSYEQYF
TGTGCCAGCAGCCCACGGACAGGATACTCCTACGAGCAGTACTTC
>TRBV9|NA|TRBJ2-7|TRBD2
CASSVGLAASYEQYF
TGTGCCAGCAGCGTAGGGCTAGCGGCTAGCTACGAGCAGTACTTC
>TRBV7-6|NA|TRBJ2-5|TRBD1
CASSPMLRTGGPQETQYF
TGTGCCAGCAGCCCAATGCTTCGGACAGGGGGCCCCCAAGAGACCCAGTACTTC
>TRBV30|NA|TRBJ2-3|NA
CAWSVDSRTQYF
TGTGCCTGGAGTGTAGACTCCCGTACGCAGTATTTT
>TRBV6-4|few|TRBJ2-3|NA
CARGTPPSTDTQYF
TGTGCCAGGGGGACACCACCTAGCACAGATACGCAGTATTTT
>TRBV30|once|TRBJ2-5|TRBD2
CAWSVGLVAEETQYF
TGTGCCTGGAGTGTAGGACTAGTAGCCGAAGAGACCCAGTACTTC
>TRBV7-9|NA|TRBJ2-5|NA
CASSLTEETQYF
TGTGCCAGCAGCCTAACTGAAGAGACCCAGTACTTC
>TRBV5-4|NA|TRBJ1-6|TRBD1
CASSKPGTGSKYNSPLHF
TGTGCCAGCAGCAAGCCCGGGACAGGGTCGAAATATAATTCACCCCTCCACTTT
>TRBV21-1|NA|TRBJ2-5|NA
CASIPTSGGNQETQYF
TGTGCTAGCATCCCGACTAGCGGGGGGAACCAAGAGACCCAGTACTTC
>TRBV9|NA|TRBJ1-1|NA
CASSAGHFGEAFF
TGTGCCAGCAGCGCTGGACACTTCGGTGAAGCTTTCTTT
>TRBV30|NA|TRBJ1-5|NA
CAWSVGGTYSNQPQHF
TGTGCCTGGAGTGTAGGCGGGACTTATAGCAATCAGCCCCAGCATTTT
>TRBV30|few|TRBJ1-2|NA
CAWRGRNTILYGYTF
TGTGCCTGGAGAGGCAGGAACACCATCCTGTATGGCTACACCTTC
>TRBV10-2|once|TRBJ2-7|TRBD1
CASNKKGQAYEQYF
TGCGCCAGCAATAAGAAAGGACAGGCCTACGAGCAGTACTTC
>TRBV4-1|NA|TRBJ1-3|NA
CASSQRQDFSGNTIYF
TGCGCCAGCAGCCAAAGACAGGACTTCTCTGGAAACACCATATATTTT
>TRBV5-1|NA|TRBJ2-7|TRBD2
CASSLVGLAGGVEQYF
TGCGCCAGCAGCTTGGTGGGCCTAGCGGGAGGGGTCGAGCAGTACTTC
>TRBV9|NA|TRBJ2-3|TRBD2
CASSDQGLAGVTDTQYF
TGTGCCAGCAGCGACCAGGGGCTAGCGGGAGTCACAGATACGCAGTATTTT
>TRBV5-1|NA|TRBJ2-4|NA
CASSQGLAKNIQYF
TGCGCCAGCAGTCAGGGGTTAGCCAAAAACATTCAGTACTTC
>TRBV5-1|NA|TRBJ1-1|NA
CASRSQGNMNTEAFF
TGCGCCAGCAGGAGTCAGGGTAACATGAACACTGAAGCTTTCTTT
>TRBV10-3|few|TRBJ1-1|TRBD1
CAISPGQGDPEAFF
TGTGCCATCAGCCCAGGACAGGGCGACCCTGAAGCTTTCTTT
>TRBV5-4|NA|TRBJ2-7|NA
CASSPSDGGYEQYF
TGTGCCAGCAGCCCCTCCGACGGGGGCTACGAGCAGTACTTC